These 17 T cell receptor beta chains share one sample of origin, sequenced in a study of T cell responses to AZD1222 COVID-19 vaccine. Using immunoSEQ multiplex PCR, the repertoire was profiled, and TCRdb retains in-frame clones only, with some absent. The profile shows roughly 70,000 clones, about 89% of them singletons. The starting material was peripheral blood, obtained 28 days after the second dose of the MenACWY control vaccine. All receptors come from an adult who received the MenACWY meningococcal vaccine as a control.

The rearrangement joins TRBV7-2 to TRBJ1-3; D is ambiguous. The V end lost 3 bases, the J end lost 7 bases, and 16 bases lay between the germline ends. The CDR3 consists of 15 residues. Germline CDR1 is SGHTA and CDR2 is FQGNSA. The CDR3 region is CASSFEGALSNTIYF. CDR3 DNA sequence: TGTGCCAGCAGCTTTGAGGGCGCGTTAAGTAACACCATATATTTT.

The CDR3 region is CASSLTGSLSQYF. The CDR3 DNA reads as TGTGCCAGCAGTTTAACAGGCTCCCTATCCCAGTACTTC. The rearrangement uses TRBV27 and TRBJ2-5; tentative D call: TRBD1 (5 bases). The V end was cut by 2 bases, the J end by 9 bases, with 13 bases between. The CDR3 sequence is 13 residues long. CDR1 is MNHEY and CDR2 is SMNVEV in the germline V gene (reference sequence).

This clone was observed a single time. The CDR3 loop is CASRERRDGTDTQYF. The DNA for the CDR3 is TGTGCCAGCAGGGAACGAAGGGACGGCACAGATACGCAGTATTTT. The chain carries TRBV11-2 and TRBJ2-3, with D perhaps assigned TRBD1 or TRBD2 (5 bases each). Germline V gene data show CDR1 as SGHAT and CDR2 as FQNNGV. V shed 6 bases and J shed 1 base, with 14 bases lying between them. The CDR3 extends over 15 amino acids.

The rearrangement links TRBV29-1 to TRBJ2-1, with D tentatively TRBD2 (6 bases). Looked up from germline, CDR1 is SQVTM and CDR2 is ANQGSEA. Between the trimmed V and J ends, which lost 5 bases and 7 bases, there was a span of 18 bases. CDR3 size: 14 residues. Here the CDR3 reads CSVSLLAEGNEQFF. The CDR3 DNA reads TGCAGCGTTTCCCTACTAGCTGAGGGGAATGAGCAGTTCTTC.

The chain has TRBV7-9 and TRBJ1-1; D not resolved. The V gene lost 4 bases and the J gene lost 11 bases, with 17 bases spanning the gap. Per the germline V gene, CDR1 is SEHNR and CDR2 is FQNEAQ (reference sequence). The CDR3 covers 13 residues. The CDR3 loop is CASSSPVSLGAFF. CDR3 nucleotide sequence: TGTGCCAGCAGCTCCCCGGTATCCCTTGGGGCTTTCTTT.

This chain links TRBV28 with TRBJ1-5; the match to TRBD1 covers 7 bases. Per the germline V gene, CDR1 is MDHEN and CDR2 is SYDVKM. With V trimmed by 4 bases and J by 4 bases, 10 bases remained unmatched. The CDR3 has 16 residues. The chain's CDR3 is CASSSDGQVKNQPQHF. The CDR3, as DNA: TGTGCCAGCAGTTCAGATGGACAGGTTAAAAATCAGCCCCAGCATTTT.

The V gene is TRBV6-5, the J gene TRBJ1-6, with D unclear. CDR1 and CDR2 (germline): MNHEY, SVGAGI. Trimming removed 0 bases at V and 7 bases at J, with 10 bases between. This CDR3 has 15 amino acids. CDR3 DNA: TGTGCCAGCAGTTACTCTAAGGACCCCAATTCACCCCTCCACTTT. It translates to CASSYSKDPNSPLHF.

The chain uses TRBV5-6 and TRBJ1-1; 7 bases are shared with TRBD1. The CDR3 consists of 13 residues. V trimming: 4 bases; J trimming: 5 bases; junction bases outside the gene matches: 5. Germline V CDR1 and CDR2: SGHDT, YYEEEE. The CDR3 coding sequence is TGTGCCAGCAGCCTAACAGGGGCGACTGAAGCTTTCTTT. This translates into CASSLTGATEAFF.

The chain has TRBV9 and TRBJ2-1; TRBD1 or TRBD2 may be the D gene (6 bases each). The CDR3 extends over 16 amino acids. Germline-derived CDR1 and CDR2 are SGDLS and YYNGEE. Trimming took off 4 bases at V and 5 bases at J, with 19 bases between the two ends. CDR3 bases: TGTGCCAGCAGCTTACAAGGGGGAGGTGTAGACAATGAGCAGTTCTTC. Encoded protein: CASSLQGGGVDNEQFF.

J is TRBJ1-2 and V is TRBV30, with TRBD1 as a possible D gene (5 bases). Trimming shortened V by 0 bases and J by 3 bases, and 11 bases separated the two germline ends. The CDR3 consists of 14 residues. Germline CDR1 reads GTSNPN; CDR2 reads SVGIG (reference sequence). The CDR3: CAWSVSRVDYGYTF. Here the CDR3 DNA reads TGTGCCTGGAGTGTAAGCAGGGTGGACTATGGCTACACCTTC.

V and J are TRBV10-1 and TRBJ1-4; the D is unclear. Trimming shortened V by 3 bases and J by 10 bases, and 15 bases separated the two germline ends. The germline V gene has CDR1 WNHNN and CDR2 SYGVQD (reference sequence). This CDR3 comprises 14 residues. The CDR3 loop is CASSDSPNLGKLFF. The CDR3 DNA is TGCGCCAGCAGTGATTCGCCGAACTTGGGAAAACTGTTTTTT.

This clone was recorded once. CDR3 nucleotides: TGTGCCACCACGGACAGGGTGAACACTGAAGCTTTCTTT. Translation: CATTDRVNTEAFF. The chain is built from TRBV19 and TRBJ1-1; TRBD1 agrees at 8 bases. Germline CDR1 reads LNHDA; CDR2 reads SQIVND (reference sequence). Unmatched junction bases numbered 4, after V lost 10 bases and J lost 0 bases. The length of the CDR3 is 13 residues.

This clone was observed a single time. The gene calls are TRBV28 and TRBJ1-1; D is uncertain. This CDR3 is 15 amino acids long. With 6 bases removed from V and 2 bases from J, the gap between germline ends came to 16 bases. Germline loops: CDR1 MDHEN, CDR2 SYDVKM. The CDR3 region has the DNA TGTGCCAGCAGCCGAGAACGGCTTCCCAACACTGAAGCTTTCTTT. It codes for CASSRERLPNTEAFF.

V gene TRBV5-1 combines with J gene TRBJ2-3; D unresolved. The CDR3 loop spans 14 amino acids. V lost 0 bases to trimming and J lost 3 bases, with 8 bases between them. Germline CDR1 is SGHRS and CDR2 is YFSETQ. The CDR3 DNA sequence: TGCGCCAGCAGCTTGGACAGCCATACAGATACGCAGTATTTT. Amino acids: CASSLDSHTDTQYF.

This clone was counted between two and nine times. V is TRBV30 and J is TRBJ1-1; D possibly corresponds to TRBD1 (5 bases). The CDR3 consists of 15 residues. With 3 bases removed from V and 1 base from J, the gap between germline ends came to 15 bases. CDR1 and CDR2 from the germline V gene are GTSNPN and SVGIG (reference sequence). The CDR3: CAWSGNNRKNTEAFF. CDR3 DNA sequence: TGTGCCTGGAGCGGTAATAACAGGAAGAACACTGAAGCTTTCTTT.

This clone was seen once. The V and J genes are TRBV7-6 and TRBJ2-3, with D unresolved. This CDR3 is 15 amino acids long. Germline V gene data show CDR1 as SGHVS and CDR2 as FNYEAQ. Trimming removed 2 bases from V and 3 bases from J, with 12 bases in between. This CDR3 is CASSLSATGTDTQYF. The CDR3 bases are TGTGCCAGCAGCTTAAGCGCCACCGGTACAGATACGCAGTATTTT.

The gene calls are TRBV6-1 and TRBJ1-1; no definite D call. The germline V and J ends were trimmed by 8 bases and 1 base, with 17 bases remaining between them. There are 15 residues in the CDR3. Germline values: CDR1 MNHNS, CDR2 SASEGT. Written as DNA, the CDR3 is TGTGCCAGCCTTCCAGTCGGATTAGCGAACACTGAAGCTTTCTTT. It specifies CASLPVGLANTEAFF.